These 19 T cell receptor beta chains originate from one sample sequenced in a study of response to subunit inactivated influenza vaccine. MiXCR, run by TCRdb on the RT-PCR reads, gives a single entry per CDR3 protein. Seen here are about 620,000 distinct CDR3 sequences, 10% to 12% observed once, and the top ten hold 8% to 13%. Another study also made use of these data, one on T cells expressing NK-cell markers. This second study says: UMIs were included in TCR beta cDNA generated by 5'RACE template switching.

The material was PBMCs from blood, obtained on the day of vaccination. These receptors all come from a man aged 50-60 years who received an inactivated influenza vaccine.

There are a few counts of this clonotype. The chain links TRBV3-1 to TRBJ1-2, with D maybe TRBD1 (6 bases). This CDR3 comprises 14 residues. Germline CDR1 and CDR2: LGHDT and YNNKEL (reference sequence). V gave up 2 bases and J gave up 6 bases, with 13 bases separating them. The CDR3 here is CASSQPGQPDGYTF. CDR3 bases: TGTGCCAGCAGCCAACCCGGACAGCCAGATGGCTACACCTTC.

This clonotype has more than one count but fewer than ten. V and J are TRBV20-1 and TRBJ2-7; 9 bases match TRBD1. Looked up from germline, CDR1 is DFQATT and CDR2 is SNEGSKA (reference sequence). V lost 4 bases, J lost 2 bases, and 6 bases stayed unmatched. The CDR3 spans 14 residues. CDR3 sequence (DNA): TGCAGTGCTAAATCCGGGACAGGGCCCTACGAGCAGTACTTC. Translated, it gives CSAKSGTGPYEQYF.

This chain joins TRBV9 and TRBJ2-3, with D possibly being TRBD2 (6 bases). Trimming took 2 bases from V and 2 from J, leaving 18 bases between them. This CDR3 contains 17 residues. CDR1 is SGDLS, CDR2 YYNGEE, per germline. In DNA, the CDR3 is TGTGCCAGCAGCGTGAGCCTTGGGGGAGGCCTCACAGATACGCAGTATTTT. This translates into CASSVSLGGGLTDTQYF.

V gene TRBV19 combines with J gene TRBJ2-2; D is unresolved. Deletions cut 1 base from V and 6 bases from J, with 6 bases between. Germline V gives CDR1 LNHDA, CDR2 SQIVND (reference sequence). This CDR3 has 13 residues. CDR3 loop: CASSIATSGELFF. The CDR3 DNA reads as TGTGCCAGTAGTATAGCGACCTCCGGGGAGCTGTTTTTT.

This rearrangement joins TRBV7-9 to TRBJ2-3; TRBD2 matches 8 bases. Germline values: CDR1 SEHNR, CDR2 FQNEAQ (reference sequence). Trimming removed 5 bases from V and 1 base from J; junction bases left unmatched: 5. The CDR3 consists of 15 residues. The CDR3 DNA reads TGTGCCAGCAGCGCCCGCGGGGGGCGCACAGATACGCAGTATTTT. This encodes CASSARGGRTDTQYF.

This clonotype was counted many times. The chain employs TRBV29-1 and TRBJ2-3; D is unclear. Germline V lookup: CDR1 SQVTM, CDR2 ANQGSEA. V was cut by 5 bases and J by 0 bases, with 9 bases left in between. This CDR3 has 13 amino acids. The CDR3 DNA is TGCAGCGTTACAGAGTTCAGCACAGATACGCAGTATTTT. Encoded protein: CSVTEFSTDTQYF.

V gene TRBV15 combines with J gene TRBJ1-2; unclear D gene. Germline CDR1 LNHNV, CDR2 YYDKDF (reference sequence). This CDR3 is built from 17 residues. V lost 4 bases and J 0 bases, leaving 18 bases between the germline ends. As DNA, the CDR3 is TGTGCCACCAGCAAAGGTATTCTCCGGGGAGCTAACTATGGCTACACCTTC. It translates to CATSKGILRGANYGYTF.

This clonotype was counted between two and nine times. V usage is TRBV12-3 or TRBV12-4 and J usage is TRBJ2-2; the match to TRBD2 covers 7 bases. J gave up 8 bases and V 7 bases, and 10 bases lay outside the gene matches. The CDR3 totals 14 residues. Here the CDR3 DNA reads TGTGCCAGCATCCCGAGCGGGACTTCTGGGGAGCTGTTTTTT. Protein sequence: CASIPSGTSGELFF.

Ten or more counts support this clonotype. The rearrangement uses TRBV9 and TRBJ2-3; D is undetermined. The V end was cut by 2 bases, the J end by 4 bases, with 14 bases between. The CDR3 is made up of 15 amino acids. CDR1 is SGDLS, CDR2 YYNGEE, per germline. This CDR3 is CASSVEIRNSDTQYF. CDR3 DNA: TGTGCCAGCAGCGTCGAGATCCGGAACTCAGATACGCAGTATTTT.

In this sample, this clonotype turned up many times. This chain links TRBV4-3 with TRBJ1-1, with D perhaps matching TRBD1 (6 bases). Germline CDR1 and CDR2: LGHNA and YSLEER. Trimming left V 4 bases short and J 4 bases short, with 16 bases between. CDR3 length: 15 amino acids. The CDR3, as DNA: TGCGCCAGCAGCCGAAAAACAGGGCGAGCCACTGAAGCTTTCTTT. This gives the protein CASSRKTGRATEAFF.

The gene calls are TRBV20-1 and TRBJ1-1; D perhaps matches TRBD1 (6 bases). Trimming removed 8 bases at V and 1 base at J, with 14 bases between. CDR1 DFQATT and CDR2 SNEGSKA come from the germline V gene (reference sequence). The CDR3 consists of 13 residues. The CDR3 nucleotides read TGCAGTTGCACAGGGTCGGGGAACACTGAAGCTTTCTTT. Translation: CSCTGSGNTEAFF.

The CDR3 is CAISEASREAFF. DNA of the CDR3: TGTGCCATCAGTGAGGCTAGTAGAGAAGCTTTCTTT. The chain employs TRBV10-3 and TRBJ1-1; D is unresolved. This CDR3 is built from 12 residues. V shed 2 bases and J shed 8 bases, with 9 bases lying between them. CDR1 and CDR2 (germline): ENHRY, SYGVKD.

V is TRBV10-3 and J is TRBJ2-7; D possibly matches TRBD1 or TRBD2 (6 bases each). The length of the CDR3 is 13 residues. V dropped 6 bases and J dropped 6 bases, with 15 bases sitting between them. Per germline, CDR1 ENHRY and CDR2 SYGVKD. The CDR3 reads CAIRGGRNIEQYF. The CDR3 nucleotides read TGTGCCATCAGAGGGGGGCGGAATATCGAGCAGTACTTC.

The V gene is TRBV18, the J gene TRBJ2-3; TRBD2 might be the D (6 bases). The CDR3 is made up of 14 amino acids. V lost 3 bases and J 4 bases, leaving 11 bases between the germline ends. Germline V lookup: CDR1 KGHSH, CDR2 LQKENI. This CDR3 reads CASSPRDFSDTQYF. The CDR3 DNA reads TGTGCCAGCTCACCCCGGGACTTCTCAGATACGCAGTATTTT.

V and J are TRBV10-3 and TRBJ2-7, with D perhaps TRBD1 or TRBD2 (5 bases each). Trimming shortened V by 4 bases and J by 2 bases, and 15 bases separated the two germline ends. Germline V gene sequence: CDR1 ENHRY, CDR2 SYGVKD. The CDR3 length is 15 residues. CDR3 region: CAISVTRDAAYEQYF. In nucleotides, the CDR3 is TGTGCCATCAGTGTCACCCGGGACGCCGCCTACGAGCAGTACTTC.

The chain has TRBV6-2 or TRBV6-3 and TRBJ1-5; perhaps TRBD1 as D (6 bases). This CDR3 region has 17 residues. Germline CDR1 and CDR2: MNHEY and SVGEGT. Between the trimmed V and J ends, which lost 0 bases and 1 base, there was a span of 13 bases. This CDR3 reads CASSYSFGGLSNQPQHF. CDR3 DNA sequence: TGTGCCAGCAGTTACTCCTTTGGGGGGCTGAGCAATCAGCCCCAGCATTTT.

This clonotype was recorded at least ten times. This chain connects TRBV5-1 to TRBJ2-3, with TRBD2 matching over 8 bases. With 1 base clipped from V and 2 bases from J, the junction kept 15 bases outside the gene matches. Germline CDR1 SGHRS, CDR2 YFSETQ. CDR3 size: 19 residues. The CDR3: CASSLSREVPNTNTDTQYF. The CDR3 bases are TGCGCCAGCAGCTTGTCGCGGGAGGTCCCAAACACCAACACAGATACGCAGTATTTT.

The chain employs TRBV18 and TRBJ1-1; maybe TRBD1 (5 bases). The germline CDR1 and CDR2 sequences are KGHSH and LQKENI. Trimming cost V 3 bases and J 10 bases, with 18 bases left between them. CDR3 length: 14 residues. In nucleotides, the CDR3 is TGTGCCAGCTCACCCCAAGGGGCTAAGGTGAGAGCTTTCTTT. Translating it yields CASSPQGAKVRAFF.

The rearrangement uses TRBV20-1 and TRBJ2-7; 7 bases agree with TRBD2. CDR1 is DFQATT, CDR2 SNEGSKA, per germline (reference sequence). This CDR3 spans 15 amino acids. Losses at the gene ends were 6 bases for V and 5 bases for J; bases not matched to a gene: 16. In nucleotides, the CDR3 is TGCAGTGCCCCGCATACCCCTGGCGGGAGAAACGAGCAGTACTTC. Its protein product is CSAPHTPGGRNEQYF.